This paragraph reports one TCR beta chain. The record originates from a study of blood T cell repertoires in COVID-19. Study context: PBMCs, B-cell-depleted T cells, or T cells provided the cDNA or gDNA that made up the material.

In the original analysis: Estimation of nucleated cell counts was performed using reference gene primer amplification. TCRdb's copy holds only in-frame clones and misses some; the assay was immunoSEQ multiplex PCR. D and trimming come from the DNA, and the V and J calls and clone size come from that table. This table has roughly 160,000 clones, approximately 81% appearing once. This CDR3 is 13 amino acids long. CDR1 and CDR2 (germline): LNHNV, YYDKDF (reference sequence). Deletions cut 0 bases from V and 13 bases from J, with 12 bases between. Source material: peripheral blood. This receptor was obtained from a man aged 18 to 35 with active or convalescent COVID-19. The chain joins TRBV15 to TRBJ1-4; possible D gene TRBD1, 6 bases. As DNA, the CDR3 is TGTGCCACCAGCAGAGACCAGGGGAGGGGACTGTTTTTT. Its protein product is CATSRDQGRGLFF.